Following are 14 T cell receptor beta chains from one sample sequenced in a study of shared clonotypes between healthy human individuals (dated by TCRdb to about 2020). The method behind the library was the immunoSEQ multiplex PCR assay. TCRdb took this table from immuneACCESS and kept in-frame rearrangements with V and J called. Such tables lack part of the clones; where checked against another copy, unresolved V genes explain under half of the gap, and the rest is unexplained. The sample table lists 2,500,000 or so clones, around 90% of them with a count of one. Around 0.35% of the sample goes to the ten largest clones. Sequences were obtained from naive CD4+ T cells from PBMCs. The cell subset or site label corresponds to: CD45RA+ positively selected. The receptors were gathered from a man aged 18 to 29 in good health. Some clones in this sample may be carry-over from other donors' samples.

This clone has just one count. The chain links TRBV29-1 to TRBJ2-7; 8 nucleotides line up with TRBD2. From germline, CDR1 is SQVTM and CDR2 ANQGSEA. With 6 bases clipped from V and 7 bases from J, the junction kept 11 bases outside the gene matches. The CDR3 is made up of 13 amino acids. CDR3 sequence (DNA): TGCAGCGTGATGGGACTAGGGCCCTGGGAGCAGTACTTC. The encoded protein is CSVMGLGPWEQYF.

The chain couples TRBV18 to TRBJ2-1; 10 bases align to TRBD2. Per germline, CDR1 KGHSH and CDR2 LQKENI. V gave up 1 base and J gave up 8 bases; unmatched junction bases: 8. The CDR3 contains 16 residues. The CDR3 region has the DNA TGTGCCAGCTCACCACGGCTAGCGGGAGTGGGCGATGAGCAGTTCTTC. Amino acid sequence: CASSPRLAGVGDEQFF.

The rearrangement uses TRBV7-3 and TRBJ2-1; 12 bases agree with TRBD2. The V gene end was trimmed by 5 bases and the J gene end by 0 bases; junction bases not matched to a gene: 11. The CDR3 extends over 19 amino acids. Germline CDR1 and CDR2: SGHTA and FQGTGA. The CDR3 DNA follows: TGTGCCAGCAGCGCCCGTAGGACTAGCGGGGTAAGCTCCTACAATGAGCAGTTCTTC. This translates into CASSARRTSGVSSYNEQFF.

This chain joins TRBV6-1 and TRBJ2-1, with D possibly being TRBD1 (6 bases). The CDR3 covers 13 residues. The ends were cut back, 3 bases at V and 11 bases at J, with 14 bases in the middle. Germline V CDR1 and CDR2: MNHNS, SASEGT. CDR3 nucleotides: TGTGCCAGCAGTGATCACCGGGACACTCAGCAGTTCTTC. Protein sequence: CASSDHRDTQQFF.

This sequence joins TRBV5-8 and TRBJ2-7; 9 bases line up with TRBD2. CDR3 length equals 15 residues. V was pared by 0 bases and J by 6 bases, with 7 bases of the junction left unmatched. Germline V gene lookup returns CDR1 SGHTS and CDR2 YDEGEE. The CDR3: CASSLGLAASGEQYF. The DNA of the CDR3 is TGTGCCAGCAGCTTGGGACTAGCGGCCTCTGGCGAGCAGTACTTC. The full variable domain, its missing parts supplied by reference TRBV5-8 and TRBJ2-7, is EAGVTQSPTHLIKTRGQQATLRCSPISGHTSVYWYQQALGLGLQFLLWYDEGEERNRGNFPPRFSGRQFPNYSSELNVNALELEDSALYLCASSLGLAASGEQYFGPGTRLTVT.

This sequence joins TRBV5-4 and TRBJ2-7; TRBD1 agrees at 10 bases. CDR1 and CDR2 (germline): SGHNT, YYREEE (reference sequence). After removal of 5 bases from V and 6 bases from J, the junction contained 8 bases not matched to a gene. CDR3 length: 14 amino acids. The DNA for the CDR3 is TGTGCCAGCAGTTCCGGGACAGGGGTACGCGAGCAGTACTTC. As protein: CASSSGTGVREQYF.

The chain recombines TRBV25-1 with TRBJ1-2, with D perhaps TRBD1 (5 bases). V was pared by 3 bases and J by 7 bases, with 9 bases between. This CDR3 is built from 12 residues. Germline CDR1 reads MGHDK; CDR2 reads SYGVNS. The CDR3 protein is CASSDRGVGYTF. CDR3 nucleotides: TGTGCCAGCAGTGATCGAGGGGTTGGCTACACCTTC.

This clone appeared once. The chain has TRBV27 and TRBJ1-1, with TRBD1 as a possible D gene (6 bases). Germline V gives CDR1 MNHEY, CDR2 SMNVEV (reference sequence). This CDR3 has 14 amino acids. Trimming shortened V by 6 bases and J by 4 bases, and 15 bases separated the two germline ends. As DNA, the CDR3 is TGTGCCAGCAGACGGAGGGGGGCGGGCACTGAAGCTTTCTTT. Protein: CASRRRGAGTEAFF.

CDR3 residues: CASSLVASVRSYNEQFF. As DNA, the CDR3 is TGTGCCAGCAGTTTGGTGGCTAGCGTTCGATCCTACAATGAGCAGTTCTTC. The gene calls are TRBV28 and TRBJ2-1; D perhaps matches TRBD2 (6 bases). The CDR3 spans 17 residues. V was cut by 3 bases and J by 1 base, with 16 bases left in between. The germline gives CDR1 MDHEN, CDR2 SYDVKM. Using reference TRBV28 and TRBJ2-1 for the parts outside the CDR3, the full variable domain is DVKVTQSSRYLVKRTGEKVFLECVQDMDHENMFWYRQDPGLGLRLIYFSYDVKMKEKGDIPEGYSVSREKKERFSLILESASTNQTSMYLCASSLVASVRSYNEQFFGPGTRLTVL.

This clone was recorded once. The V call is TRBV11-2, the J call TRBJ2-7; D unresolved. The germline V gene encodes CDR1 SGHAT and CDR2 FQNNGV. This CDR3 has 15 residues. Trimming stripped 2 bases from V and 2 bases from J, with 13 bases between. Here the CDR3 reads CASSLMASPAYEQYF. CDR3 nucleotide sequence: TGTGCCAGCAGCTTAATGGCTTCACCCGCCTACGAGCAGTACTTC.

This clone was detected once. The chain joins TRBV28 to TRBJ1-5; D call uncertain. Germline values: CDR1 MDHEN, CDR2 SYDVKM. The CDR3 has 15 amino acids. Trimming left V 7 bases short and J 4 bases short, with 17 bases between. DNA of the CDR3: TGTGCCAGCAATTCTCCAGGTAGTCCTAATCAGCCCCAGCATTTT. This translates into CASNSPGSPNQPQHF.

The chain employs TRBV14 and TRBJ2-1; 13 positions agree with TRBD2. J gave up 8 bases and V 3 bases, and 7 bases lay outside the gene matches. The CDR3 spans 16 residues. Germline V CDR1 and CDR2: SGHDN, FVKESK. The CDR3 sequence: CASSQLGLAGIYEQFF. CDR3 sequence (DNA): TGTGCCAGCAGCCAGTTGGGACTAGCGGGAATCTATGAGCAGTTCTTC.

Note on this clone: Distinct nucleotide sequences in the sample also encode this CDR3. The chain recombines TRBV15 with TRBJ1-2; D unresolved. This CDR3 spans 14 amino acids. CDR1 is LNHNV, CDR2 YYDKDF, per germline (reference sequence). Trimming stripped 5 bases from V and 3 bases from J, with 13 bases between. The CDR3 DNA follows: TGTGCCACCAGCCGGGGAGGGTCGGACTATGGCTACACCTTC. The encoded protein is CATSRGGSDYGYTF.

This rearrangement joins TRBV2 to TRBJ2-2, with 7 nucleotides matching TRBD1. J gave up 4 bases and V 4 bases, and 6 bases lay outside the gene matches. Germline V gene sequence: CDR1 SNHLY, CDR2 FYNNEI. The CDR3 is made up of 15 amino acids. CDR3 protein: CASSVDRASTGELFF. CDR3 nucleotide sequence: TGTGCCAGCAGTGTCGACAGGGCCAGCACCGGGGAGCTGTTTTTT.